The text below deals with one T cell receptor beta chain. Its antigen is currently unknown. The source of the sample is a study of cytomegalovirus exposure and HLA in healthy donors. Trimming removed 0 bases at V and 2 bases at J, with 12 bases between. The CDR3 consists of 17 residues. Germline V gives CDR1 SGHNT, CDR2 YYREEE (reference sequence). A multiplex PCR was run with 60 Vbeta primers and 13 Jbeta primers. Sequencing used immunoSEQ multiplex PCR; TCRdb keeps in-frame clones, though not all of them. Among about 150,000 clones listed, roughly 79% were seen once. Study conclusions and caveats: Exclusion as indistinguishable affected some V segments, including TRBV6-2 and TRBV6-3.

V usage is TRBV5-4 and J usage is TRBJ2-6, with D tentatively TRBD2 (7 bases). The receptor comes from a man aged 18 to 29 in good health and CMV-seronegative. Sequences were obtained from PBMCs. The CDR3 DNA sequence: TGTGCCAGCAGCTTGGCCCGGGGGGCTCCTGGGGCCAACGTCCTGACTTTC. It yields the protein CASSLARGAPGANVLTF.